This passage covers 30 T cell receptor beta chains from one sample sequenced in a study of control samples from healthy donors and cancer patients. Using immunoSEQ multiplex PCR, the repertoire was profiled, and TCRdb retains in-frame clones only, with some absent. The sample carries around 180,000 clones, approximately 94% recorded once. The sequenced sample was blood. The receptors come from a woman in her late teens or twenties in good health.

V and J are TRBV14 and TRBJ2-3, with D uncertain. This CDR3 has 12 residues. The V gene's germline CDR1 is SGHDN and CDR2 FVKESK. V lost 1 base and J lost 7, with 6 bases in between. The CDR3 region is CASSQVMYTQYF. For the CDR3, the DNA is TGTGCCAGCAGCCAAGTTATGTATACGCAGTATTTT.

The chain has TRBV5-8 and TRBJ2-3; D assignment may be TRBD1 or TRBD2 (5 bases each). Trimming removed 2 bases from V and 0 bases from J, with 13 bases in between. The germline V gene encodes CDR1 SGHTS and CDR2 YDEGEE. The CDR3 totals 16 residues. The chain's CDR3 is CASSFQGDPSTDTQYF. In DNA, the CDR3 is TGTGCCAGCAGCTTTCAGGGAGACCCTAGCACAGATACGCAGTATTTT.

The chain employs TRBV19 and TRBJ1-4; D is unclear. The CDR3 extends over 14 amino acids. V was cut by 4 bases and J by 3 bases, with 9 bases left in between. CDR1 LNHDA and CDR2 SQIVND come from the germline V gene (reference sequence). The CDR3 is CASSNARPNEKLFF. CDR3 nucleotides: TGTGCCAGTAGTAACGCAAGACCTAATGAAAAACTGTTTTTT.

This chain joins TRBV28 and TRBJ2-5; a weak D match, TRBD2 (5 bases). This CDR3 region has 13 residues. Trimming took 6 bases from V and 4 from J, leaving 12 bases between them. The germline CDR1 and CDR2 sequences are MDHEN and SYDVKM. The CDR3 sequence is CASRRDPPETQYF. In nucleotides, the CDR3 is TGTGCCAGCAGGAGGGATCCGCCAGAGACCCAGTACTTC.

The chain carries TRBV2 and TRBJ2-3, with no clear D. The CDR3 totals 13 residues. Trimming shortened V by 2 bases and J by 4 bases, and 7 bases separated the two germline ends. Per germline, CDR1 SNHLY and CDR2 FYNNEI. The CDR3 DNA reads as TGTGCCAGCAGTGAAAGTCGGCCAGATACGCAGTATTTT. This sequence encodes CASSESRPDTQYF.

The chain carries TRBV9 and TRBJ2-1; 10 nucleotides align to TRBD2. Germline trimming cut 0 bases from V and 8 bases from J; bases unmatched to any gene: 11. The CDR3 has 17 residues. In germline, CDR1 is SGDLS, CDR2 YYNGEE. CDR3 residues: CASSVGTGSGGAYEQFF. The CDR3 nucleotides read TGTGCCAGCAGCGTAGGTACGGGGAGCGGGGGGGCCTATGAGCAGTTCTTC.

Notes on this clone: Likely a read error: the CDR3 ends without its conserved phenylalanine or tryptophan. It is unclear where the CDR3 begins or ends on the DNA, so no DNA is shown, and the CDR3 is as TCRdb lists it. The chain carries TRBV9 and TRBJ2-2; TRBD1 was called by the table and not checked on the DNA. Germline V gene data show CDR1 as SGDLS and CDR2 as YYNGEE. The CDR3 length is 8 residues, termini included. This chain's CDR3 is CASNTFTL.

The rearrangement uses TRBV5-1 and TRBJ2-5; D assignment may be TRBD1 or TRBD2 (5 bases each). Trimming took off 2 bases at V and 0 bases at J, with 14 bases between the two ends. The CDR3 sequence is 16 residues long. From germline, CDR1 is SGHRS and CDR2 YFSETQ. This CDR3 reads CASSFSGPLYQETQYF. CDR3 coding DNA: TGCGCCAGCAGCTTCTCGGGACCTCTGTACCAAGAGACCCAGTACTTC.

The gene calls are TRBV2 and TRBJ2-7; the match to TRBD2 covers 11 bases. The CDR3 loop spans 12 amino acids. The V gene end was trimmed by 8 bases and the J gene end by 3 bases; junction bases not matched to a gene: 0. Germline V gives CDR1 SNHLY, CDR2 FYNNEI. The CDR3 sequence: CASGTSGYEQYF. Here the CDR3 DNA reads TGTGCCAGCGGGACTAGCGGCTACGAGCAGTACTTC.

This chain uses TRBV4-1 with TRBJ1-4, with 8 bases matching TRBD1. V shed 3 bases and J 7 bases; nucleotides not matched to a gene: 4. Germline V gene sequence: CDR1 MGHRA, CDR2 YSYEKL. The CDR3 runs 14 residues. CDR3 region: CASSQTGVGEKLFF. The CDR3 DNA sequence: TGCGCCAGCAGCCAGACAGGGGTGGGTGAAAAACTGTTTTTT.

CDR3 DNA: TGCGCCAGCAGCTTGGGGGGGACAGATAGTCTCTCCTACAATGAGCAGTTCTTC. It yields the protein CASSLGGTDSLSYNEQFF. The chain employs TRBV5-1 and TRBJ2-1; 7 positions agree with TRBD1. The V and J ends lost 0 bases and 0 bases, in that order; junction bases with no gene match: 9. The CDR3 runs 18 residues. Per germline, CDR1 SGHRS and CDR2 YFSETQ.

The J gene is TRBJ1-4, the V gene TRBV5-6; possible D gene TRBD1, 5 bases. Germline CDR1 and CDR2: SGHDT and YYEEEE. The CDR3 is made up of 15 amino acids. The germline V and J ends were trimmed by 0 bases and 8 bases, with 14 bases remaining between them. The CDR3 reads CASSLGGEGEEKLFF. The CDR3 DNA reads TGTGCCAGCAGCTTGGGAGGGGAGGGTGAGGAAAAACTGTTTTTT.

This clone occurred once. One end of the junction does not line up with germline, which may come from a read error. CDR3 sequence (DNA): TGCGCCGGCAGTGCGCTCCTCCGTACTGAAGCTTTCTTT. As protein: CAGSALLRTEAFF. The chain carries TRBV10-1 and TRBJ1-1, with D uncertain. Germline V gives CDR1 WNHNN, CDR2 SYGVQD (reference sequence). The CDR3 extends over 13 amino acids.

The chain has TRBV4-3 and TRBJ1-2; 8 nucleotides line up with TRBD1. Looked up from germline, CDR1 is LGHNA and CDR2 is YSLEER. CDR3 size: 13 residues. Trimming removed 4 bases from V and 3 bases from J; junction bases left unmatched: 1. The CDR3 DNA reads TGCGCCAGCAGCCCGACAGGGGACTATGGCTACACCTTC. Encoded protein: CASSPTGDYGYTF.

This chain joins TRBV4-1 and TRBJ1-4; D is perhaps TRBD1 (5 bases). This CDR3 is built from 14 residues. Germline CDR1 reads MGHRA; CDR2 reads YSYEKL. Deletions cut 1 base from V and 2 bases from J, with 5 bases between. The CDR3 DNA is TGCGCCAGCAGCCAAGGGGGCACTAATGAAAAACTGTTTTTT. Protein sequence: CASSQGGTNEKLFF.

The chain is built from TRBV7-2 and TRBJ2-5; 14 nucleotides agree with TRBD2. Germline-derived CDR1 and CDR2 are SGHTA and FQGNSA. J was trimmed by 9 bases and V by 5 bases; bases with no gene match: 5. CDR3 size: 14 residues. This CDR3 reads CASSLGTSGSAQYF. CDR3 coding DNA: TGTGCCAGCAGCCTGGGGACTAGCGGGAGTGCCCAGTACTTC.

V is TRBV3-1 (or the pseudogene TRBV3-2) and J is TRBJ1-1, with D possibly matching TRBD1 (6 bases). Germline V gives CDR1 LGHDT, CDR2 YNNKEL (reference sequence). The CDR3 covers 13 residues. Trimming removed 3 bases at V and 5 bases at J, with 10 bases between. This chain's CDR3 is CASSHRGGTEAFF. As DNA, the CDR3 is TGTGCCAGCAGCCACAGGGGAGGAACTGAAGCTTTCTTT.

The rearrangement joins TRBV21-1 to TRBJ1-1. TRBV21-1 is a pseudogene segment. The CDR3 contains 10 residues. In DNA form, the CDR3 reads TGTGCCAGCAGCAATTCTGAAGCTTTCTTT. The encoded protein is CASSNSEAFF.

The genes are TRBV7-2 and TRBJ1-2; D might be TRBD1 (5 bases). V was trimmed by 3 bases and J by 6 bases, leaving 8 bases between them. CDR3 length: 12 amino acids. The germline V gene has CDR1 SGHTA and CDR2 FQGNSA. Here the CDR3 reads CASSFGGDGYTF. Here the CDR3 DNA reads TGTGCCAGCAGCTTTGGGGGAGATGGCTACACCTTC.

CDR3 in DNA: TGTGCCAGTAGTATCAACAGAGGAACTGAAGCTTTCTTT. It yields the protein CASSINRGTEAFF. J is TRBJ1-1 and V is TRBV19; D remains unclear. CDR1 is LNHDA, CDR2 SQIVND, per germline (reference sequence). The CDR3 covers 13 residues. The ends were cut back, 3 bases at V and 5 bases at J, with 10 bases in the middle. The variable domain in full, completed from reference TRBV19 and TRBJ1-1, reads DGGITQSPKYLFRKEGQNVTLSCEQNLNHDAMYWYRQDPGQGLRLIYYSQIVNDFQKGDIAEGYSVSREKKESFPLTVTSAQKNPTAFYLCASSINRGTEAFFGQGTRLTVV.

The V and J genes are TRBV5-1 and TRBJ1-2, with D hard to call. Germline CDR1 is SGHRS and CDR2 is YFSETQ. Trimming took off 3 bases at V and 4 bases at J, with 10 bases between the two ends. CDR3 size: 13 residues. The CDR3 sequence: CASSSVGLYGYTF. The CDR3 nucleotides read TGCGCCAGCAGCTCGGTCGGACTCTATGGCTACACCTTC. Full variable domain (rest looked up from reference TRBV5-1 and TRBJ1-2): KAGVTQTPRYLIKTRGQQVTLSCSPISGHRSVSWYQQTPGQGLQFLFEYFSETQRNKGNFPGRFSGRQFSNSRSEMNVSTLELGDSALYLCASSSVGLYGYTFGSGTRLTVV.

CDR3 in amino acids: CASSPGVPNTEAFF. The CDR3 DNA follows: TGTGCCAGCAGCCCGGGGGTGCCGAACACTGAAGCTTTCTTT. V gene TRBV11-2 combines with J gene TRBJ1-1; D may be TRBD1 (5 bases). Germline loops: CDR1 SGHAT, CDR2 FQNNGV. The V end was cut by 5 bases, the J end by 1 base, with 11 bases between. CDR3 length: 14 amino acids.

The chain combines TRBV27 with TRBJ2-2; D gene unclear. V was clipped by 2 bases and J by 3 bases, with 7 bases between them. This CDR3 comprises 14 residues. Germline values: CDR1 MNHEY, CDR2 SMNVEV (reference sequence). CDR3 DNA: TGTGCCAGCAGTTTAAGATCGGACACCGGGGAGCTGTTTTTT. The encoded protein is CASSLRSDTGELFF.

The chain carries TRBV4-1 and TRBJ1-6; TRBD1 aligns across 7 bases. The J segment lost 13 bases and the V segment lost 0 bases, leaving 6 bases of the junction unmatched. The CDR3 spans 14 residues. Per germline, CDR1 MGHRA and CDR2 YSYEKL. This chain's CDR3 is CASSQEGTDGPLHF. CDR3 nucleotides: TGCGCCAGCAGCCAAGAAGGGACAGACGGGCCCCTCCACTTT.

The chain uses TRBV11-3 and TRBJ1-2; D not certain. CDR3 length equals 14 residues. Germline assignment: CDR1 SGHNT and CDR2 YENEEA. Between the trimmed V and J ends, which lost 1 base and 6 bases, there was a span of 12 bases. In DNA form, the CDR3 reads TGTGCCAGCAGCTTAGGGGGAGGTTATGATGGCTACACCTTC. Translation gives CASSLGGGYDGYTF.

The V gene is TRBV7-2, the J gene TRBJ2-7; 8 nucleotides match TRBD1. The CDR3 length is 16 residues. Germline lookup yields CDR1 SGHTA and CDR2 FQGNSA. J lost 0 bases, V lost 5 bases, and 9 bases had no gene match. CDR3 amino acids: CASSLTTGANSYEQYF. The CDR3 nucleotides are TGTGCCAGCAGCCTAACGACAGGGGCTAACTCCTACGAGCAGTACTTC. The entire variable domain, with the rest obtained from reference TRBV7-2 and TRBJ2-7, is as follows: GAGVSQSPSNKVTEKGKDVELRCDPISGHTALYWYRQSLGQGLEFLIYFQGNSAPDKSGLPSDRFSAERTGGSVSTLTIQRTQQEDSAVYLCASSLTTGANSYEQYFGPGTRLTVT.

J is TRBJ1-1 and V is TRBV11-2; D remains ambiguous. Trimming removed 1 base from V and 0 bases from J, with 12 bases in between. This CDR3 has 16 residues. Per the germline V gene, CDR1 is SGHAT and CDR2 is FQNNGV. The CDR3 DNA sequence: TGTGCCAGCAGCTTAGGGGTTTACTGGGTGAACACTGAAGCTTTCTTT. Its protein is CASSLGVYWVNTEAFF.

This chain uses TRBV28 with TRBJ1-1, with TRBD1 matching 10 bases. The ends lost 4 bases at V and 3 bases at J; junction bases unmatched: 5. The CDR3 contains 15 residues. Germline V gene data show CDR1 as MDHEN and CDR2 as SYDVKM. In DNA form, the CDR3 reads TGTGCCAGCAGTTCCCCAGGGACAGGGGACACTGAAGCTTTCTTT. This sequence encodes CASSSPGTGDTEAFF.

The CDR3 loop is CASSSLGSGSPLHF. DNA for the CDR3: TGTGCCAGTAGTTCTCTCGGGAGTGGTTCACCCCTCCACTTT. The V gene is TRBV19, the J gene TRBJ1-6, with unresolved D. The CDR3 is made up of 14 amino acids. CDR1 and CDR2 (germline): LNHDA, SQIVND (reference sequence). With 5 bases removed from V and 9 bases from J, the gap between germline ends came to 14 bases.

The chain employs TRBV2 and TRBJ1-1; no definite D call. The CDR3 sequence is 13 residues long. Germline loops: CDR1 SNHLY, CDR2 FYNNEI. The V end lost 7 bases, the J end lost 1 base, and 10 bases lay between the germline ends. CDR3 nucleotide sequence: TGTGCCAGCATGGAGTTGGGGAACACTGAAGCTTTCTTT. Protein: CASMELGNTEAFF.